This entry lists 24 T cell receptor beta chains sequenced from one sample in a study of OX40 agonist ivuxolimab in advanced cancers. Sequenced by immunoSEQ multiplex PCR; TCRdb stores in-frame clones only, minus some. The data show about 69,000 clones, around 90% seen once. The specimen comprised CD4+ or CD8+ T cells sorted from blood, sampled in a trial of the OX40 agonist ivuxolimab. These receptors all stem from an adult with an advanced solid tumor such as melanoma, head and neck, liver or kidney cancer.

The chain has TRBV14 and TRBJ2-5, with 10 bases aligning to TRBD2. The CDR3 spans 13 residues. Losses at the gene ends were 4 bases for V and 5 bases for J; bases not matched to a gene: 1. Germline CDR1 and CDR2: SGHDN and FVKESK. CDR3 nucleotides: TGTGCCAGCAGCCGAGCGGGGGGGGAGACCCAGTACTTC. This encodes CASSRAGGETQYF.

The V gene is TRBV4-1, the J gene TRBJ1-2; maybe TRBD1 (5 bases). The CDR3 totals 15 residues. Germline V gene sequence: CDR1 MGHRA, CDR2 YSYEKL. V was pared by 3 bases and J by 7 bases, with 18 bases between. Written as DNA, the CDR3 is TGCGCCAGCAGCCAGGTCCGAGGGGTATACGGTGGCTACACCTTC. As protein: CASSQVRGVYGGYTF.

This chain uses TRBV2 with TRBJ2-2; tentative D call: TRBD1 (5 bases). The length of the CDR3 is 13 residues. Trimming took 7 bases from V and 2 from J, leaving 8 bases between them. CDR1 is SNHLY, CDR2 FYNNEI, per germline. The CDR3 spells CASKQENTGELFF. The CDR3 coding sequence is TGTGCCAGCAAACAGGAAAACACCGGGGAGCTGTTTTTT.

This clone was found once. The chain recombines TRBV28 with TRBJ2-7; 7 bases are shared with TRBD1. V lost 3 bases, J lost 12 bases, and 8 bases stayed unmatched. Germline V gene sequence: CDR1 MDHEN, CDR2 SYDVKM. The CDR3 loop spans 12 amino acids. The CDR3 DNA sequence: TGTGCCAGCAGTTTGACAACAGGGGAAGTGTACTTC. It codes for CASSLTTGEVYF.

The CDR3 spells CAWSLTSGNQPQHF. Here the CDR3 DNA reads TGTGCCTGGAGTTTAACTTCGGGAAATCAGCCCCAGCATTTT. The chain recombines TRBV30 with TRBJ1-5; D gene unclear. CDR3 length equals 14 residues. V was trimmed by 2 bases and J by 4 bases, leaving 12 bases between them. CDR1 and CDR2 from the germline V gene are GTSNPN and SVGIG (reference sequence).

This clone occurred a few times. The chain combines TRBV6-4 with TRBJ1-5; D not resolved. Germline values: CDR1 MRHNA, CDR2 SNTAGT. V was clipped by 4 bases and J by 3 bases, with 7 bases between them. This CDR3 has 13 amino acids. CDR3 DNA sequence: TGTGCCAGCAGTGCCCAGGCCAATCAGCCCCAGCATTTT. This encodes CASSAQANQPQHF.

The chain recombines TRBV9 with TRBJ2-1; TRBD2 agrees at 8 bases. Germline CDR1 reads SGDLS; CDR2 reads YYNGEE. V gave up 3 bases and J gave up 10 bases; unmatched junction bases: 18. This CDR3 region has 17 residues. CDR3 protein: CASSALGSTSGSGEQFF. CDR3 bases: TGTGCCAGCAGCGCCCTAGGGAGTACTAGCGGATCCGGGGAGCAGTTCTTC.

The chain carries TRBV4-1 and TRBJ1-2; 8 nucleotides line up with TRBD1. Germline CDR1 MGHRA, CDR2 YSYEKL. The CDR3 has 15 residues. V trimming: 4 bases; J trimming: 3 bases; junction bases outside the gene matches: 7. CDR3 protein: CASSPQTGADYGYTF. CDR3 DNA: TGCGCCAGCAGCCCCCAGACAGGGGCCGACTATGGCTACACCTTC.

A single count supports this clone. This rearrangement joins TRBV18 to TRBJ2-7; D is perhaps TRBD1 (5 bases). Deletions cut 3 bases from V and 6 bases from J, with 12 bases between. This CDR3 is 13 amino acids long. Germline values: CDR1 KGHSH, CDR2 LQKENI. CDR3 sequence reads: CASSPQGSGEQYF. In DNA form, the CDR3 reads TGTGCCAGCTCACCCCAGGGTTCGGGCGAGCAGTACTTC. Filled out from reference TRBV18 and TRBJ2-7, the complete variable domain reads NAGVMQNPRHLVRRRGQEARLRCSPMKGHSHVYWYRQLPEEGLKFMVYLQKENIIDESGMPKERFSAEFPKEGPSILRIQQVVRGDSAAYFCASSPQGSGEQYFGPGTRLTVT.

The chain uses TRBV5-1 and TRBJ2-7, with 10 positions matching TRBD1. The CDR3 consists of 16 residues. Germline assignment: CDR1 SGHRS and CDR2 YFSETQ. V gave up 3 bases and J gave up 2 bases; unmatched junction bases: 8. For the CDR3, the DNA is TGCGCCAGCAGCTCCCGCCCGACAGGGGGCGCCTACGAGCAGTACTTC. This translates into CASSSRPTGGAYEQYF.

DNA for the CDR3: TGTGCCAGCAGCGCATCTGGGACCCACCAAGAGACCCAGTACTTC. Its translation: CASSASGTHQETQYF. This rearrangement joins TRBV7-8 to TRBJ2-5; D may match TRBD1 or TRBD2 (5 bases each). Germline V gene sequence: CDR1 SGHVS, CDR2 FQNEAQ. The V end was cut by 5 bases, the J end by 0 bases, with 13 bases between. This CDR3 is 15 amino acids long. The complete variable domain, with remaining parts taken from reference TRBV7-8 and TRBJ2-5, reads GAGVSQSPRYKVAKRGQDVALRCDPISGHVSLFWYQQALGQGPEFLTYFQNEAQLDKSGLPSDRFFAERPEGSVSTLKIQRTQQEDSAVYLCASSASGTHQETQYFGPGTRLLVL.

The rearrangement links TRBV28 to TRBJ1-2; 9 nucleotides agree with TRBD1. The germline gives CDR1 MDHEN, CDR2 SYDVKM. V shed 5 bases, J shed 4 bases, and the junction held 5 bases outside the gene matches. There are 14 residues in the CDR3. The CDR3 DNA is TGTGCCAGCAGTGGCCCGGGACAGGGCTATGGCTACACCTTC. Translating it yields CASSGPGQGYGYTF.

This rearrangement joins TRBV10-2 to TRBJ1-1, with D hard to call. Deletions cut 6 bases from V and 6 bases from J, with 11 bases between. Germline V lookup: CDR1 WSHSY, CDR2 SAAADI. The CDR3 contains 12 residues. The CDR3 sequence is CASSLQPPEAFF. DNA of the CDR3: TGCGCCAGCAGCCTTCAGCCCCCTGAAGCTTTCTTT.

This chain joins TRBV25-1 and TRBJ2-1; 9 bases map to TRBD2. Per the germline V gene, CDR1 is MGHDK and CDR2 is SYGVNS. V lost 3 bases to trimming and J lost 5 bases; unmatched junction nucleotides: 8. This CDR3 comprises 16 residues. CDR3 in DNA: TGTGCCAGCAGTGACCGACTAGCGGTGCTCAACAATGAGCAGTTCTTC. Protein sequence: CASSDRLAVLNNEQFF.

The rearrangement joins TRBV4-1 to TRBJ1-1, with D hard to call. With 3 bases removed from V and 7 bases from J, the gap between germline ends came to 18 bases. The CDR3 loop spans 15 amino acids. Looked up from germline, CDR1 is MGHRA and CDR2 is YSYEKL. CDR3 loop: CASSHGDRDDVEAFF. For the CDR3, the DNA is TGCGCCAGCAGCCACGGGGATAGGGATGATGTTGAAGCTTTCTTT.

The chain carries TRBV5-1 and TRBJ1-2, with 10 bases that match TRBD1. CDR3 length: 16 residues. The V and J ends lost 5 bases and 7 bases, in that order; junction bases with no gene match: 14. Germline loops: CDR1 SGHRS, CDR2 YFSETQ. The CDR3 is CASRTGTGAIFGGYTF. CDR3 DNA: TGCGCCAGCAGGACCGGGACAGGGGCTATTTTTGGTGGCTACACCTTC.

V and J are TRBV15 and TRBJ2-5; 7 bases line up with TRBD2. V gave up 5 bases and J gave up 3 bases; unmatched junction bases: 12. Germline CDR1 reads LNHNV; CDR2 reads YYDKDF (reference sequence). The CDR3 loop spans 16 amino acids. The CDR3 region has the DNA TGTGCCACCAGCTTTCTCGGGCCTAGCGGCAAAGAGACCCAGTACTTC. Protein sequence: CATSFLGPSGKETQYF.

The CDR3 protein is CASSSDSERGELFF. The CDR3 DNA reads TGCGCCAGCAGCTCAGACTCCGAACGGGGGGAGCTGTTTTTT. The chain has TRBV5-1 and TRBJ2-2; D unresolved. Trimming pared 3 bases from V and 8 bases from J, leaving 14 bases between. CDR3 length: 14 residues. Germline V CDR1 and CDR2: SGHRS, YFSETQ. The full variable domain, its missing parts supplied by reference TRBV5-1 and TRBJ2-2, is KAGVTQTPRYLIKTRGQQVTLSCSPISGHRSVSWYQQTPGQGLQFLFEYFSETQRNKGNFPGRFSGRQFSNSRSEMNVSTLELGDSALYLCASSSDSERGELFFGEGSRLTVL.

This clone is a singleton in its sample. V is TRBV18 and J is TRBJ1-1; tentative D call: TRBD1 (6 bases). The CDR3 spans 15 residues. The ends were cut back, 0 bases at V and 3 bases at J, with 11 bases in the middle. Germline CDR1 KGHSH, CDR2 LQKENI. CDR3 sequence: CASSPPAGAYTEAFF. The CDR3 DNA is TGTGCCAGCTCACCACCGGCAGGGGCCTACACTGAAGCTTTCTTT.

The genes are TRBV11-3 and TRBJ2-7; TRBD2 matches 7 bases. The germline V gene encodes CDR1 SGHNT and CDR2 YENEEA. The CDR3 is 15 amino acids. V shed 1 base and J 1 base; nucleotides not matched to a gene: 4. The CDR3 loop reads CASSLVPGGSYEQYF. DNA of the CDR3: TGTGCCAGCAGCTTAGTCCCCGGGGGGTCCTACGAGCAGTACTTC.

This chain connects TRBV5-1 to TRBJ2-3; the match to TRBD1 covers 11 bases. J gave up 6 bases and V 4 bases, and 4 bases lay outside the gene matches. CDR1 is SGHRS, CDR2 YFSETQ, per germline. The CDR3 sequence is 14 residues long. CDR3 sequence (DNA): TGCGCCAGCAGCCCCGGGACAGGGGGGGATACGCAGTATTTT. It is translated as CASSPGTGGDTQYF.

V is TRBV27 and J is TRBJ1-2; TRBD1 is a possible D gene (5 bases). CDR3 length: 17 residues. Trimming cost V 4 bases and J 0 bases, with 18 bases left between them. Germline CDR1 reads MNHEY; CDR2 reads SMNVEV (reference sequence). The CDR3 loop is CASSSLGVRGPNYGYTF. The CDR3 DNA is TGTGCCAGCAGTTCTCTTGGGGTAAGGGGTCCTAACTATGGCTACACCTTC.

The chain is built from TRBV19 and TRBJ2-7; D possibly corresponds to TRBD2 (6 bases). The CDR3 covers 14 residues. V was trimmed by 5 bases and J by 2 bases, leaving 13 bases between them. From germline, CDR1 is LNHDA and CDR2 SQIVND (reference sequence). CDR3 nucleotide sequence: TGTGCCAGTAGTTTGGGAGCGGGCCCCTACGAGCAGTACTTC. Protein: CASSLGAGPYEQYF.

The chain carries TRBV11-1 and TRBJ2-2, with D perhaps TRBD1 (8 bases). The length of the CDR3 is 15 residues. The germline gives CDR1 SGHAT, CDR2 FQDESV (reference sequence). Between the trimmed V and J ends, which lost 5 bases and 5 bases, there was a span of 15 bases. The CDR3 here is CASSPGQGGTGELFF. CDR3 coding DNA: TGTGCCAGCAGCCCCGGACAGGGAGGGACCGGGGAGCTGTTTTTT.